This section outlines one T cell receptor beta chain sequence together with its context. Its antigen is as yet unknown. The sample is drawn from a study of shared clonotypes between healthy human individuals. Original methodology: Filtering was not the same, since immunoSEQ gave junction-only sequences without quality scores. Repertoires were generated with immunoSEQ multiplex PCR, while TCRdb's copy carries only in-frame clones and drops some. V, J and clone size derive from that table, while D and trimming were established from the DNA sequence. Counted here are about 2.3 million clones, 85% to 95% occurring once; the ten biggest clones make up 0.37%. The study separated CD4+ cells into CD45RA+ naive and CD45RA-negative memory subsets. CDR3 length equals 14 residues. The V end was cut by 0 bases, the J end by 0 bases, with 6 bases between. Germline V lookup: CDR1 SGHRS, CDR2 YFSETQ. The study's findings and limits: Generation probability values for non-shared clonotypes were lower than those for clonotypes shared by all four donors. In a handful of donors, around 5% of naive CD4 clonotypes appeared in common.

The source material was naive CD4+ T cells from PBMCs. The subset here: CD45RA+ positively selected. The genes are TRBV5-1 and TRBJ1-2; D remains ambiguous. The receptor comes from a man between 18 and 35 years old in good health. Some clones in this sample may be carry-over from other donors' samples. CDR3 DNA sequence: TGCGCCAGCAGCTTGGCCGTCCCTAACTATGGCTACACCTTC. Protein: CASSLAVPNYGYTF.